This T cell receptor beta chain was identified during a study of T cell clonotyping in hematopoietic cell transplantation. As for the study in general: Recipient samples before transplant were obtained post-cytoreduction. The study, taken as a whole, reports: Recipient TCR diversity dropped after transplant; expanded clonotypes rose from day 30 to 180.

The time point was: recipient sample about 28 days before transplant, after cytoreduction. From germline, CDR1 is GTSNPN and CDR2 SVGIG (reference sequence). This CDR3 has 11 residues. Deletions cut 4 bases from V and 4 bases from J, with 7 bases between. Some clones are missing from TCRdb's copy, which holds only in-frame ones; the method was immunoSEQ multiplex PCR. The data hold more than 70,000 clones, with 90% to 97% observed a single time. This clone came up once. Its antigen is currently unknown. This sequence joins TRBV30 and TRBJ1-2, with D uncertain. This TCR derives from a woman aged 45 to 65 with acute myeloid leukemia. Some clones in this sample may be carry-over from other donors' samples. This specimen consisted of peripheral blood mononuclear cells, obtained before stem cell transplant. CDR3 sequence (DNA): TGTGCCTGGAAGGACTTCTATGGCTACACCTTC. Translating gives CAWKDFYGYTF.